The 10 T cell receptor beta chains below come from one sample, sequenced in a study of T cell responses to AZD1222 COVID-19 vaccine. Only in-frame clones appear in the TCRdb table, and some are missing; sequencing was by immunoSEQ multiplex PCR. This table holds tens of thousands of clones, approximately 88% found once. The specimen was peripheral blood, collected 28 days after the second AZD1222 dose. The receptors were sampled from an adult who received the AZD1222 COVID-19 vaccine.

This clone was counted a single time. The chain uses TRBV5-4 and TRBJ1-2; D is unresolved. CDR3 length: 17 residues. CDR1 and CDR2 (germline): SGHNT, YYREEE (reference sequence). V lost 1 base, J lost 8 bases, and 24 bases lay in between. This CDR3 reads CASSLLNRKALRSGYTF. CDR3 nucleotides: TGTGCCAGCAGCTTGCTTAACCGAAAGGCTTTACGATCCGGCTACACCTTC.

CDR3 bases: TGTGCCAGCAGCCCGACAGGGGGGGAAGCTTTCTTT. Translated: CASSPTGGEAFF. The chain combines TRBV3-1 (or the pseudogene TRBV3-2) with TRBJ1-1, with TRBD1 matching over 9 bases. The trim removed 4 bases at V and 8 bases at J, leaving 2 bases unmatched. This CDR3 has 12 amino acids. Per the germline V gene, CDR1 is LGHDT and CDR2 is YNNKEL (reference sequence).

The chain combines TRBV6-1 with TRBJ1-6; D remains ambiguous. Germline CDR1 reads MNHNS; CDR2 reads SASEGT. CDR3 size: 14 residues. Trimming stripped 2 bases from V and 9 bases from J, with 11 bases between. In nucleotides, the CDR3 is TGTGCCAGCAGTGAAACGGATCTAGGTTCACCCCTCCACTTT. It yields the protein CASSETDLGSPLHF.

Written as DNA, the CDR3 is TGTGCCACCAGCAGGAATACAGGGGACGGAGAGACCCAGTACTTC. Translation: CATSRNTGDGETQYF. The chain is built from TRBV15 and TRBJ2-5; 7 nucleotides line up with TRBD1. Germline V gene sequence: CDR1 LNHNV, CDR2 YYDKDF (reference sequence). V lost 3 bases, J lost 4 bases, and 8 bases stayed unmatched. This CDR3 spans 15 amino acids.

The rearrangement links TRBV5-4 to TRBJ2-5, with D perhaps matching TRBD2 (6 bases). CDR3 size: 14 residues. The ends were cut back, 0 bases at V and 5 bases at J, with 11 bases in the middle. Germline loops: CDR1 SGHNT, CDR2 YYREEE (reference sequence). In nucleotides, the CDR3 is TGTGCCAGCAGCTTGGTCGGGGGTGGGGAGACCCAGTACTTC. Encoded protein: CASSLVGGGETQYF.

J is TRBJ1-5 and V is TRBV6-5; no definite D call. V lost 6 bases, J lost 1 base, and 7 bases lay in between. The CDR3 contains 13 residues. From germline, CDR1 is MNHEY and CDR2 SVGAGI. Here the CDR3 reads CASSRDSNQPQHF. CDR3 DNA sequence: TGTGCCAGCAGCCGAGACAGCAATCAGCCCCAGCATTTT.

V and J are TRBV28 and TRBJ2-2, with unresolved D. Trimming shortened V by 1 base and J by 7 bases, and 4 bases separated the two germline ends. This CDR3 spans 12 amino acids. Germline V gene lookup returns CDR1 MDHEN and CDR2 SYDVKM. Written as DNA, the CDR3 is TGTGCCAGCAGTTTATTCGGCGGGGAGCTGTTTTTT. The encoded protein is CASSLFGGELFF.

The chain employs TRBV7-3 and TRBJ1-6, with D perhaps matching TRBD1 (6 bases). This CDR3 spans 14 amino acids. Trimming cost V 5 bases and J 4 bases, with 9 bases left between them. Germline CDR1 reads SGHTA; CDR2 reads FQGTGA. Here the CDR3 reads CASSAQGYNSPLHF. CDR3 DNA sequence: TGTGCCAGCAGCGCACAGGGATATAATTCACCCCTCCACTTT.

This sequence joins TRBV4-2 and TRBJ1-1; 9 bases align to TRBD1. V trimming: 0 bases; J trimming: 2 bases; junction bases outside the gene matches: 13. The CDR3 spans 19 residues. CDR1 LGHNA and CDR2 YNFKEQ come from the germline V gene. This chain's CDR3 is CASSQEGQGPTYENTEAFF. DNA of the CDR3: TGTGCCAGCAGCCAAGAGGGACAGGGCCCCACCTACGAAAACACTGAAGCTTTCTTT.

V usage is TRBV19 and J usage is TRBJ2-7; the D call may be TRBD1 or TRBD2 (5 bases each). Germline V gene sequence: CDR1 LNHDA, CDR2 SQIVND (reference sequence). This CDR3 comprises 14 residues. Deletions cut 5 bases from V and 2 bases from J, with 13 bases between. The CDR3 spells CASSPRDETYEQYF. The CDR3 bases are TGTGCCAGTAGTCCAAGGGACGAGACCTACGAGCAGTACTTC.